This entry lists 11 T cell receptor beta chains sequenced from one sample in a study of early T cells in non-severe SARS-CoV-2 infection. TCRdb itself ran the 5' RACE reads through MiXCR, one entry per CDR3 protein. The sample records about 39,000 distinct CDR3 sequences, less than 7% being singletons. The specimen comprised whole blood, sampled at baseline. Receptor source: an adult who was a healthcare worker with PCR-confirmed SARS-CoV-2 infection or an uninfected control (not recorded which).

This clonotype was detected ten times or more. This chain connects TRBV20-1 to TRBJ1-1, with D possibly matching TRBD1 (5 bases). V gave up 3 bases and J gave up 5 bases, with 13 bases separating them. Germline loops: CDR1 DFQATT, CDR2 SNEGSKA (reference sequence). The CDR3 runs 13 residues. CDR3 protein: CSARGGRGTEAFF. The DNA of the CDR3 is TGCAGTGCTAGGGGGGGACGAGGGACTGAAGCTTTCTTT.

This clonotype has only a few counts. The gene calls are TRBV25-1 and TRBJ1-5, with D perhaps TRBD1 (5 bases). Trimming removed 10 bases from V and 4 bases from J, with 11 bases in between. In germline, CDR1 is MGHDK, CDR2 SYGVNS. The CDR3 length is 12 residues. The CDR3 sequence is CATRRGNQPQHF. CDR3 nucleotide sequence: TGTGCCACCCGGAGGGGTAATCAGCCCCAGCATTTT.

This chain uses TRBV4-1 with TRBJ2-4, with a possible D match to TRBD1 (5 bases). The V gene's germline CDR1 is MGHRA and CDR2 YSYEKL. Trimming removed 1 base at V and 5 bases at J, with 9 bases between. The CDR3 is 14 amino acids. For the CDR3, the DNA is TGCGCCAGCAGCCAAGCAGGGCTGGAAAACATTCAGTACTTC. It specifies CASSQAGLENIQYF.

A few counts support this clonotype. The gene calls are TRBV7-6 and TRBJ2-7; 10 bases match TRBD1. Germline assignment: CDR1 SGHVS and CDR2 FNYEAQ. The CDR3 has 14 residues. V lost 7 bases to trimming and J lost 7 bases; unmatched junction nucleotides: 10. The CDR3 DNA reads TGTGCCAGCACCCGGACAGGGGGGTTCGAGGAGCAGTACTTC. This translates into CASTRTGGFEEQYF.

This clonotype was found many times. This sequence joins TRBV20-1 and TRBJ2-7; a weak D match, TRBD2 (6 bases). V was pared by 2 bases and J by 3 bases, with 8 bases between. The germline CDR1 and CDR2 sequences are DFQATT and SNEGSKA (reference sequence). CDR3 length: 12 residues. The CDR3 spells CSARTGSYEQYF. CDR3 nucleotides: TGCAGTGCTAGAACCGGGAGCTACGAGCAGTACTTC.

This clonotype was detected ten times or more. The CDR3 DNA sequence: TGTGCCAGCAGTTTAGCGCGGTACGAGCAGTACTTC. Its protein is CASSLARYEQYF. The V and J genes are TRBV12-3 or TRBV12-4 and TRBJ2-7; no reliable D call. The CDR3 contains 12 residues. Trimming took 0 bases from V and 4 from J, leaving 4 bases between them.

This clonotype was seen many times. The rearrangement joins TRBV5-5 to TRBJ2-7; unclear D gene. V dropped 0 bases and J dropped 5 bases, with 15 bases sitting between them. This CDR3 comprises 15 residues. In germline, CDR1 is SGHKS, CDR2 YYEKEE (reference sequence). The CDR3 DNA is TGTGCCAGCAGCTTGGAGGCCACCAGCCGCAACGAGCAGTACTTC. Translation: CASSLEATSRNEQYF. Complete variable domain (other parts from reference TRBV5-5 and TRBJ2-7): DAGVTQSPTHLIKTRGQQVTLRCSPISGHKSVSWYQQVLGQGPQFIFQYYEKEERGRGNFPDRFSARQFPNYSSELNVNALLLGDSALYLCASSLEATSRNEQYFGPGTRLTVT.

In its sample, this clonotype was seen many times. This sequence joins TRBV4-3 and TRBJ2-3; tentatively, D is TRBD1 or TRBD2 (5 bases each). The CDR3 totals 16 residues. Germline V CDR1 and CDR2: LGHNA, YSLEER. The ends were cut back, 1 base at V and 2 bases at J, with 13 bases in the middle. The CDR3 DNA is TGCGCCAGCAGCCAAGTGGTGGGGGTTACCACAGATACGCAGTATTTT. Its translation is CASSQVVGVTTDTQYF.

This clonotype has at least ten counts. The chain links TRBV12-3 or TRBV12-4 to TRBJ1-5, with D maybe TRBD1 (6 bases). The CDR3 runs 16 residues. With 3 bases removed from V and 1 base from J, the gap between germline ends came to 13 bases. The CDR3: CASSFFRGPSNQPQHF. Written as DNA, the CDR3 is TGTGCCAGCAGTTTTTTCAGGGGACCGAGCAATCAGCCCCAGCATTTT.

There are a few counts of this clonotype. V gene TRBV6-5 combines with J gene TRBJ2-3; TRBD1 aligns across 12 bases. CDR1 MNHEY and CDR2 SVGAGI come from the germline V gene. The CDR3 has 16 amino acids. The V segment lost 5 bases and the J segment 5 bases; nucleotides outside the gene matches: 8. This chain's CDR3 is CASSVSGTGGGDTQYF. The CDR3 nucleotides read TGTGCCAGCAGTGTCTCCGGGACAGGGGGCGGAGATACGCAGTATTTT.

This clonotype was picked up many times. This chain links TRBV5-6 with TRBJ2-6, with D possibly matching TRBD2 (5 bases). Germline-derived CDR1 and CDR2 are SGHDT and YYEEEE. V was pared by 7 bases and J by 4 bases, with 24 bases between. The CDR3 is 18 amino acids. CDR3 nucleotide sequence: TGTGCCAGCGCCACTACAGCTTTCGGAGGATCGGGGGCCAACGTCCTGACTTTC. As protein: CASATTAFGGSGANVLTF.